The 10 T cell receptor beta chains below come from one sample, sequenced in a study of technical replicates of blood from a few donors. Clones were read by immunoSEQ multiplex PCR, and TCRdb kept only the in-frame ones, dropping some. The data show 80,000 to 95,000 clones, with about 94% seen just once and 0.26% held by the top ten. Sequencing was performed on T cells isolated from PBMCs. Receptors originate from a human donor in good health.

The J gene is TRBJ1-2, the V gene TRBV6-5, with 8 bases aligning to TRBD1. This CDR3 comprises 14 residues. Unmatched junction bases numbered 8, after V lost 5 bases and J lost 6 bases. Germline V gives CDR1 MNHEY, CDR2 SVGAGI. CDR3 DNA: TGTGCCAGCAGTAAACGGACAGGGTCGCATGGCTACACCTTC. This encodes CASSKRTGSHGYTF.

This chain joins TRBV10-2 and TRBJ2-3; 8 bases map to TRBD2. The CDR3 has 15 amino acids. Trimming took 7 bases from V and 3 from J; bases not matched to a gene: 9. Germline CDR1 and CDR2: WSHSY and SAAADI. The CDR3 reads CASTPAREATDTQYF. CDR3 bases: TGCGCCAGCACTCCCGCGCGGGAGGCGACAGATACGCAGTATTTT.

The DNA for the CDR3 is TGCGCCAGCAGCCTCGGACAGGGCGGTGAAAAACTGTTTTTT. Its protein product is CASSLGQGGEKLFF. V is TRBV4-1 and J is TRBJ1-4; 8 bases map to TRBD1. J gave up 7 bases and V 4 bases, and 5 bases lay outside the gene matches. Germline V gene sequence: CDR1 MGHRA, CDR2 YSYEKL. CDR3 length: 14 amino acids.

This clone appeared once. This chain connects TRBV11-3 to TRBJ2-5; D is ambiguous. The length of the CDR3 is 15 residues. CDR1 and CDR2 (germline): SGHNT, YENEEA. V dropped 5 bases and J dropped 4 bases, with 17 bases sitting between them. The CDR3 protein is CASSARQSPGETQYF. CDR3 bases: TGTGCCAGCAGCGCCCGTCAGAGCCCGGGAGAGACCCAGTACTTC.

This rearrangement joins TRBV6-1 to TRBJ2-5, with D hard to call. CDR1 MNHNS and CDR2 SASEGT come from the germline V gene. The CDR3 spans 15 residues. V lost 0 bases and J lost 5, with 13 bases in between. CDR3 sequence reads: CASSEANRGGETQYF. The CDR3 coding sequence is TGTGCCAGCAGTGAAGCGAATAGAGGTGGCGAGACCCAGTACTTC.

The chain recombines TRBV7-9 with TRBJ1-5; TRBD1 is a possible D gene (6 bases). The V gene lost 11 bases and the J gene lost 6 bases, with 11 bases spanning the gap. CDR1 and CDR2 from the germline V gene are SEHNR and FQNEAQ (reference sequence). This CDR3 region has 11 residues. The CDR3 sequence is CAVGGGQPQHF. The CDR3 DNA reads TGTGCCGTAGGGGGGGGTCAGCCCCAGCATTTT.

The rearrangement joins TRBV7-3 to TRBJ2-1; D remains unclear. V was clipped by 1 base and J by 4 bases, with 5 bases between them. The germline CDR1 and CDR2 sequences are SGHTA and FQGTGA. The CDR3 consists of 13 residues. The CDR3 nucleotides read TGTGCCAGCAGCTTAAGGCCATACAATGAGCAGTTCTTC. Protein sequence: CASSLRPYNEQFF.

The rearrangement links TRBV28 to TRBJ1-5; D remains unclear. The CDR3 contains 12 residues. V lost 4 bases and J lost 7, with 8 bases in between. Germline V gene sequence: CDR1 MDHEN, CDR2 SYDVKM. The CDR3 here is CASSSLEQPQHF. The CDR3 DNA reads TGTGCCAGCAGTTCCCTGGAGCAGCCCCAGCATTTT.

About this clone: One junction end does not reproduce the germline sequence, and a read error may be involved. CDR3 protein: CSVWTSGSSDF. The CDR3 nucleotides are TGCAGCGTTTGGACTAGCGGGTCCTCGGACTTC. The chain recombines TRBV29-1 with TRBJ2-5; 11 nucleotides line up with TRBD2. Germline assignment: CDR1 SQVTM and CDR2 ANQGSEA. The CDR3 is made up of 11 amino acids.

V gene TRBV28 combines with J gene TRBJ2-3; possible D gene TRBD2, 5 bases. The germline V gene encodes CDR1 MDHEN and CDR2 SYDVKM. The CDR3 totals 15 residues. V lost 3 bases to trimming and J lost 1 base, with 11 bases between them. The chain's CDR3 is CASSFWGEGTDTQYF. The CDR3 DNA sequence: TGTGCCAGCAGTTTTTGGGGAGAAGGCACAGATACGCAGTATTTT. The variable domain in full, with the rest retrieved from reference TRBV28 and TRBJ2-3, is DVKVTQSSRYLVKRTGEKVFLECVQDMDHENMFWYRQDPGLGLRLIYFSYDVKMKEKGDIPEGYSVSREKKERFSLILESASTNQTSMYLCASSFWGEGTDTQYFGPGTRLTVL.